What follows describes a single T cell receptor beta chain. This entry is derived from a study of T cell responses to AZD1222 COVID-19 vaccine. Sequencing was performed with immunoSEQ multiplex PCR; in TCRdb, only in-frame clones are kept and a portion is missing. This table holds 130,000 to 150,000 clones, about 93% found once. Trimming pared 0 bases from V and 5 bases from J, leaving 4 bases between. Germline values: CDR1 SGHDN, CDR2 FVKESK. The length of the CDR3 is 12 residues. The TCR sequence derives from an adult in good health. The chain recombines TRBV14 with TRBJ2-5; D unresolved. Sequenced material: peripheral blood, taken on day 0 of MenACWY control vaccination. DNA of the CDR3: TGTGCCAGCAGCCAAGACTACGAGACCCAGTACTTC. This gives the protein CASSQDYETQYF.